The 4 T cell receptor beta chains reported below all come from one sample, sequenced in a study of human versus mouse CDR3 diversity and MHC coevolution. Data came from immunoSEQ multiplex PCR; TCRdb stores just in-frame clones and leaves some out. Of about 60,000 clones listed, approximately 94% were seen once; the top ten hold 18%. Source material: naive CD4+ T cells from blood. Subset denoted: CD45RO-negative CD62L-positive naive CD4 T cells. These TCRs come from a person aged 60 to 70 in good health.

Only a few counts were recorded for this clone. V gene TRBV6-5 combines with J gene TRBJ2-5; 9 bases fit TRBD1. CDR3 length: 14 amino acids. Trimming took 3 bases from V and 5 from J; bases not matched to a gene: 4. Germline CDR1 MNHEY, CDR2 SVGAGI. The CDR3 DNA sequence: TGTGCCAGCAGTTATTTGGGACAGGGCGAGACCCAGTACTTC. It specifies CASSYLGQGETQYF.

The V and J genes are TRBV27 and TRBJ2-7; TRBD2 agrees at 10 bases. Trimming took 6 bases from V and 1 from J; bases not matched to a gene: 6. The length of the CDR3 is 15 residues. The germline CDR1 and CDR2 sequences are MNHEY and SMNVEV (reference sequence). In DNA form, the CDR3 reads TGTGCCAGCAGGACGACTAGCGGGCCTTCCTACGAGCAGTACTTC. Translation: CASRTTSGPSYEQYF.

This rearrangement joins TRBV29-1 to TRBJ2-7; 9 nucleotides match TRBD1. V lost 3 bases to trimming and J lost 7 bases; unmatched junction nucleotides: 13. Germline lookup yields CDR1 SQVTM and CDR2 ANQGSEA. CDR3 size: 15 residues. The CDR3: CSVDSGTGLVREQYF. For the CDR3, the DNA is TGCAGCGTTGATTCGGGGACAGGGTTAGTACGGGAGCAGTACTTC.

The chain employs TRBV27 and TRBJ1-5; unclear D gene. The germline CDR1 and CDR2 sequences are MNHEY and SMNVEV (reference sequence). With 5 bases removed from V and 5 bases from J, the gap between germline ends came to 22 bases. This CDR3 comprises 17 residues. The CDR3 DNA is TGTGCCAGCAGTCCTACATACTCCGGGAGTCGGTATCAGCCCCAGCATTTT. Amino acids: CASSPTYSGSRYQPQHF.